Listed below are T cell receptor beta chains from one sample, sequenced in a study of monozygotic twins with inflammatory bowel disease. Using the 5' RACE reads, TCRdb records one entry per CDR3 protein without DNA. This sample carries about 330,000 distinct CDR3 sequences, with 2% to 2.5% going to the ten biggest clones. Specimen: blood. These receptors were taken from a human donor with ulcerative colitis or Crohn's disease, or a healthy co-twin of an affected twin (not recorded which). CDR3s include the opening cysteine and the closing phenylalanine or tryptophan.

CDR3aa | j_gene | v_gene
CASKIQGTWNEQFF | TRBJ2-1 | TRBV12-3/TRBV12-4
CASSEIGITSTDTQYF | TRBJ2-3 | TRBV2
CSARQDLYNEQFF | TRBJ2-1 | TRBV29-1
CSASREGQGLDEQYF | TRBJ2-7 | TRBV20-1
CASSQGLTDRRYEQYF | TRBJ2-7 | TRBV4-3
CASSSLAGGRPWTQYF | TRBJ2-5 | TRBV6-5
CASSHRRVEQYF | TRBJ2-7 | TRBV12-3/TRBV12-4
CASSFTGAGGTEAFF | TRBJ1-1 | TRBV6-5
CASSEWQQETQYF | TRBJ2-5 | TRBV2
CASSRGGLGTGELFF | TRBJ2-2 | TRBV7-3
CSARPFLAGGQWETQYF | TRBJ2-5 | TRBV20-1
CASSLVDPSSYEQYF | TRBJ2-7 | TRBV5-1
CASSQDAGSREQYF | TRBJ2-7 | TRBV3-1